These 27 T cell receptor beta chains came from one sample sequenced in a study of cytomegalovirus exposure and HLA in healthy donors. Researchers ran the PCR with 60 Vbeta and 13 Jbeta primers. Here immunoSEQ multiplex PCR was the method, and the copy in TCRdb shows in-frame clones only, minus some. The sample yields around 88,000 clones, around two thirds seen once. The sample taken for sequencing was PBMCs. The receptors come from a male donor in good health and CMV-seronegative.

Note on this clone: The same CDR3 arises from other DNA sequences in this sample as well. This chain uses TRBV27 with TRBJ1-5; no reliable D call. Germline CDR1 is MNHEY and CDR2 is SMNVEV (reference sequence). CDR3 length: 13 residues. Deletions cut 6 bases from V and 5 bases from J, with 11 bases between. The DNA for the CDR3 is TGTGCCAGCAGCCCCGACTGGGATCAGCCCCAGCATTTT. Translation gives CASSPDWDQPQHF.

The gene calls are TRBV14 and TRBJ2-3, with 8 bases identical to TRBD2. The CDR3 runs 16 residues. The germline V gene has CDR1 SGHDN and CDR2 FVKESK. Germline trimming cut 4 bases from V and 2 bases from J; bases unmatched to any gene: 8. The CDR3 DNA reads TGTGCCAGCAGCCCGCCGGGACTAGACTACACAGATACGCAGTATTTT. Translating gives CASSPPGLDYTDTQYF.

Here the CDR3 reads CASSRPSGGTDTQYF. The DNA of the CDR3 is TGTGCCAGCAGTCGGCCTAGCGGTGGCACAGATACGCAGTATTTT. The chain is built from TRBV27 and TRBJ2-3; 7 nucleotides line up with TRBD2. J was trimmed by 1 base and V by 5 bases; bases with no gene match: 6. CDR3 length: 15 amino acids. Germline V lookup: CDR1 MNHEY, CDR2 SMNVEV (reference sequence).

CDR3 nucleotide sequence: TGTGCCAGCAGCCGTAGCGGGATAGAAGAGACCCAGTACTTC. It is translated as CASSRSGIEETQYF. The chain uses TRBV7-2 and TRBJ2-5; 8 nucleotides agree with TRBD2. V was pared by 5 bases and J by 3 bases, with 5 bases of the junction left unmatched. CDR1 is SGHTA and CDR2 is FQGNSA in the germline V gene. CDR3 length: 14 residues.

The chain couples TRBV5-4 to TRBJ1-4; TRBD1 agrees at 9 bases. CDR1 is SGHNT, CDR2 YYREEE, per germline (reference sequence). V shed 3 bases and J 5 bases; nucleotides not matched to a gene: 11. This CDR3 has 17 amino acids. For the CDR3, the DNA is TGTGCCAGCAGCTGGGGGGGACAGGGCCCCTTAAATGAAAAACTGTTTTTT. Its translation: CASSWGGQGPLNEKLFF.

The J gene is TRBJ2-7, the V gene TRBV28, with 8 bases aligning to TRBD2. The CDR3 contains 13 residues. Germline V gives CDR1 MDHEN, CDR2 SYDVKM. V was pared by 3 bases and J by 4 bases, with 2 bases of the junction left unmatched. CDR3 in DNA: TGTGCCAGCAGTTTTGGGACTAGGTACGAGCAGTACTTC. Translating gives CASSFGTRYEQYF.

Here the CDR3 reads CASSTPSGENTDTQYF. As DNA, the CDR3 is TGTGCCAGTAGTACCCCTAGCGGGGAAAACACAGATACGCAGTATTTT. The genes are TRBV19 and TRBJ2-3; 9 bases agree with TRBD2. Germline CDR1 and CDR2: LNHDA and SQIVND (reference sequence). CDR3 length: 16 residues. With V trimmed by 4 bases and J by 2 bases, 7 bases remained unmatched.

The rearrangement joins TRBV5-1 to TRBJ2-7; D is possibly TRBD2 (6 bases). V was trimmed by 1 base and J by 7 bases, leaving 12 bases between them. The CDR3 consists of 13 residues. Germline V gene sequence: CDR1 SGHRS, CDR2 YFSETQ. For the CDR3, the DNA is TGCGCCAGCAGCTTGTATTCGGGGAGGGAGCAGTACTTC. Translation: CASSLYSGREQYF.

V is TRBV9 and J is TRBJ2-2; possible D gene TRBD1, 6 bases. Germline V gene lookup returns CDR1 SGDLS and CDR2 YYNGEE. The CDR3 is 15 amino acids. Trimming removed 4 bases at V and 3 bases at J, with 13 bases between. CDR3 DNA sequence: TGTGCCAGCAGCAATACGGGACAACACACCGGGGAGCTGTTTTTT. The encoded protein is CASSNTGQHTGELFF.

The chain joins TRBV9 to TRBJ2-7, with D tentatively TRBD1 (6 bases). The CDR3 has 15 amino acids. The germline V gene has CDR1 SGDLS and CDR2 YYNGEE. Trimming took 5 bases from V and 2 from J, leaving 17 bases between them. CDR3 DNA sequence: TGTGCCAGCAGTTTAGGGCAGGGGCCGACCTACGAGCAGTACTTC. This sequence encodes CASSLGQGPTYEQYF.

The DNA of the CDR3 is TGTGCCAGCAATCGTCCTTTCGAAAGGACCGCCCGGGGTGAGCAGTTCTTC. The encoded protein is CASNRPFERTARGEQFF. The J gene is TRBJ2-1, the V gene TRBV4-2; TRBD2 is a possible D gene (5 bases). Germline V CDR1 and CDR2: LGHNA, YNFKEQ. With 7 bases removed from V and 9 bases from J, the gap between germline ends came to 28 bases. The CDR3 length is 17 residues.

The chain uses TRBV27 and TRBJ1-1, with D perhaps matching TRBD1 (5 bases). This CDR3 has 15 residues. Per germline, CDR1 MNHEY and CDR2 SMNVEV (reference sequence). With 7 bases removed from V and 1 base from J, the gap between germline ends came to 16 bases. This chain's CDR3 is CASNNLAGWNTEAFF. The CDR3 DNA reads TGTGCCAGCAACAACTTGGCAGGGTGGAACACTGAAGCTTTCTTT.

A single count supports this clone. This chain joins TRBV27 and TRBJ2-7, with a possible D match to TRBD1 (6 bases). The CDR3 totals 15 residues. Trimming cost V 6 bases and J 0 bases, with 15 bases left between them. Germline V gene lookup returns CDR1 MNHEY and CDR2 SMNVEV (reference sequence). This CDR3 is CASSPPDSGSYEQYF. The DNA for the CDR3 is TGTGCCAGCAGCCCCCCGGACAGTGGCTCCTACGAGCAGTACTTC.

The gene calls are TRBV28 and TRBJ2-7; D is possibly TRBD2 (6 bases). V dropped 3 bases and J dropped 0 bases, with 9 bases sitting between them. This CDR3 spans 14 amino acids. In germline, CDR1 is MDHEN, CDR2 SYDVKM. As DNA, the CDR3 is TGTGCCAGCAGTTTGGGCGGGGTCTCCTACGAGCAGTACTTC. As protein: CASSLGGVSYEQYF.

V gene TRBV28 combines with J gene TRBJ1-1; TRBD1 is a possible D gene (6 bases). The length of the CDR3 is 16 residues. Trimming stripped 6 bases from V and 1 base from J, with 18 bases between. CDR1 and CDR2 (germline): MDHEN, SYDVKM. For the CDR3, the DNA is TGTGCCAGCAGACAAACGACAGGAGCAAAGAACACTGAAGCTTTCTTT. As protein: CASRQTTGAKNTEAFF.

The CDR3 protein is CASSLGTSGIGGELFF. Here the CDR3 DNA reads TGTGCCAGCAGCTTAGGGACTAGCGGGATTGGGGGGGAGCTGTTTTTT. This rearrangement joins TRBV7-2 to TRBJ2-2, with TRBD2 matching 12 bases. The CDR3 has 16 amino acids. Looked up from germline, CDR1 is SGHTA and CDR2 is FQGNSA. V dropped 1 base and J dropped 8; count of bases not matched to a gene: 5.

The genes are TRBV6-1 and TRBJ2-3; 12 bases align to TRBD2. The CDR3 spans 20 residues. CDR1 is MNHNS, CDR2 SASEGT, per germline. V shed 4 bases, J shed 1 base, and the junction held 15 bases outside the gene matches. The CDR3 region has the DNA TGTGCCAGCAGTGCCCTGACTAGCGGGAGTACTTTGAAAGGCACAGATACGCAGTATTTT. Translating it yields CASSALTSGSTLKGTDTQYF.

This chain joins TRBV9 and TRBJ2-5, with D possibly matching TRBD2 (5 bases). Germline V lookup: CDR1 SGDLS, CDR2 YYNGEE. This CDR3 spans 16 amino acids. The ends were cut back, 0 bases at V and 5 bases at J, with 17 bases in the middle. The CDR3 nucleotides read TGTGCCAGCAGCGTAGAAGCCCTAGCCGCAAGGGAGACCCAGTACTTC. Encoded protein: CASSVEALAARETQYF.

J is TRBJ2-2 and V is TRBV28, with D maybe TRBD2 (6 bases). The V gene's germline CDR1 is MDHEN and CDR2 SYDVKM. The ends were cut back, 9 bases at V and 4 bases at J, with 12 bases in the middle. The CDR3 sequence is 13 residues long. The CDR3 nucleotides are TGTGCCAGGGTCCGGGAGATCACCGGGGAGCTGTTTTTT. Protein product: CARVREITGELFF.

The chain uses TRBV5-1 and TRBJ2-3; TRBD2 matches 12 bases. The CDR3 has 16 residues. V shed 2 bases and J 6 bases; nucleotides not matched to a gene: 7. Germline CDR1 reads SGHRS; CDR2 reads YFSETQ. CDR3: CASSFSSGRAGDTQYF. CDR3 bases: TGCGCCAGCAGCTTTTCTAGCGGGAGGGCCGGCGATACGCAGTATTTT.

The chain employs TRBV27 and TRBJ1-1; the D gene is possibly TRBD1 (6 bases). The CDR3 extends over 15 amino acids. The germline V gene has CDR1 MNHEY and CDR2 SMNVEV (reference sequence). Trimming removed 5 bases at V and 0 bases at J, with 13 bases between. CDR3 nucleotide sequence: TGTGCCAGCAGTAACCACAGGGATTTGAACACTGAAGCTTTCTTT. Residues: CASSNHRDLNTEAFF.

The gene calls are TRBV6-6 and TRBJ2-7; D is uncertain. The CDR3 spans 11 residues. CDR1 is MNHNY and CDR2 is SVGAGI in the germline V gene (reference sequence). Trimming removed 5 bases at V and 3 bases at J, with 5 bases between. DNA of the CDR3: TGTGCCAGCAGTCAAAACTACGAGCAGTACTTC. Protein product: CASSQNYEQYF.

The V gene is TRBV27, the J gene TRBJ2-2; 10 positions agree with TRBD2. Trimming at V came to 5 bases and at J to 9 bases, leaving 3 bases not matched to a gene. Looked up from germline, CDR1 is MNHEY and CDR2 is SMNVEV (reference sequence). The CDR3 runs 13 residues. CDR3 nucleotides: TGTGCCAGCAGTGGACTAGCGGACAGGGAGCTGTTTTTT. This codes for CASSGLADRELFF.

V and J are TRBV10-1 and TRBJ2-1; 12 nucleotides match TRBD2. This CDR3 is 14 amino acids long. V trimming: 8 bases; J trimming: 8 bases; junction bases outside the gene matches: 7. Germline V gives CDR1 WNHNN, CDR2 SYGVQD (reference sequence). CDR3 DNA: TGCGCCAGCCACTGGACTAGCGGGATAGATGAGCAGTTCTTC. Translation: CASHWTSGIDEQFF.

The J gene is TRBJ2-3, the V gene TRBV7-2, with D possibly TRBD2 on 5 matching bases. Germline CDR1 is SGHTA and CDR2 is FQGNSA. Trimming pared 2 bases from V and 2 bases from J, leaving 8 bases between. The CDR3 extends over 14 amino acids. The CDR3 coding sequence is TGTGCCAGCAGCTTACAGCGGACCACAGATACGCAGTATTTT. Its protein product is CASSLQRTTDTQYF.

The chain combines TRBV9 with TRBJ2-2; a possible D gene is TRBD2 (7 bases). V lost 2 bases and J 1 base, leaving 15 bases between the germline ends. The CDR3 has 17 amino acids. CDR1 SGDLS and CDR2 YYNGEE come from the germline V gene. The CDR3: CASSVSGGGGNTGELFF. In DNA form, the CDR3 reads TGTGCCAGCAGCGTGAGTGGGGGCGGGGGGAACACCGGGGAGCTGTTTTTT.

The table lists this clone with a few counts. The chain is built from TRBV7-2 and TRBJ1-2; maybe TRBD1 (5 bases). Germline V lookup: CDR1 SGHTA, CDR2 FQGNSA. The CDR3 has 12 residues. Trimming stripped 3 bases from V and 7 bases from J, with 9 bases between. CDR3 DNA: TGTGCCAGCAGCTTGTATGGGGCTGGCTACACCTTC. Amino acid sequence: CASSLYGAGYTF.